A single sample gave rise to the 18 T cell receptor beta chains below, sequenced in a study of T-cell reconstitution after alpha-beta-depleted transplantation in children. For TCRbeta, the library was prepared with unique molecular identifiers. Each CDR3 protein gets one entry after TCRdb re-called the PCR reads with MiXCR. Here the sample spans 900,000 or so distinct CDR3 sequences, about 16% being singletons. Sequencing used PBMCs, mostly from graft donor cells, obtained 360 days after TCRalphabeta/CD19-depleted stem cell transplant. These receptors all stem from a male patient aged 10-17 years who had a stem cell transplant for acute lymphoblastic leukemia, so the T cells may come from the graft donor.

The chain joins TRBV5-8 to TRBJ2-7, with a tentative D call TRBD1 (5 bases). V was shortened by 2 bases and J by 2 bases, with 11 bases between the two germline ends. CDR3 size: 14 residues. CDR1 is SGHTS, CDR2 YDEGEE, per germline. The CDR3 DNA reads TGTGCCAGCAGCTTCGCAGGGCCGACCTACGAGCAGTACTTC. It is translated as CASSFAGPTYEQYF. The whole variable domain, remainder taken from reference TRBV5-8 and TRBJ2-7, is EAGVTQSPTHLIKTRGQQATLRCSPISGHTSVYWYQQALGLGLQFLLWYDEGEERNRGNFPPRFSGRQFPNYSSELNVNALELEDSALYLCASSFAGPTYEQYFGPGTRLTVT.

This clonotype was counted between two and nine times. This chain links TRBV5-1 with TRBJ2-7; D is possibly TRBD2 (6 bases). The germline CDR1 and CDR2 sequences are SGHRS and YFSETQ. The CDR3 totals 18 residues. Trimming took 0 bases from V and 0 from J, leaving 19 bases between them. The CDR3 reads CASSLGSPSSASSYEQYF. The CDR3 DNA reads TGCGCCAGCAGCTTGGGGTCCCCCTCTAGCGCCAGCTCCTACGAGCAGTACTTC.

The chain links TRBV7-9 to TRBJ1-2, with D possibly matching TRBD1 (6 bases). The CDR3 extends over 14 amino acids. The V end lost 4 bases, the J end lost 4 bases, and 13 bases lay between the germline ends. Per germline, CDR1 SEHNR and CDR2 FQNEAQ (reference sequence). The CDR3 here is CASSSSQGFYGYTF. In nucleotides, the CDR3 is TGTGCCAGCAGCTCAAGCCAGGGGTTCTATGGCTACACCTTC.

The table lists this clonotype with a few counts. CDR3 in amino acids: CASSGGLARVPIGELFF. The CDR3 bases are TGTGCCAGCAGCGGGGGACTAGCGCGAGTCCCCATTGGGGAGCTGTTTTTT. The chain links TRBV9 to TRBJ2-2; 10 bases match TRBD2. The V segment lost 3 bases and the J segment 8 bases; nucleotides outside the gene matches: 13. The germline V gene encodes CDR1 SGDLS and CDR2 YYNGEE. This CDR3 region has 17 residues. The full variable domain, in which reference TRBV9 and TRBJ2-2 provide the parts outside the CDR3, is DSGVTQTPKHLITATGQRVTLRCSPRSGDLSVYWYQQSLDQGLQFLIQYYNGEERAKGNILERFSAQQFPDLHSELNLSSLELGDSALYFCASSGGLARVPIGELFFGEGSRLTVL.

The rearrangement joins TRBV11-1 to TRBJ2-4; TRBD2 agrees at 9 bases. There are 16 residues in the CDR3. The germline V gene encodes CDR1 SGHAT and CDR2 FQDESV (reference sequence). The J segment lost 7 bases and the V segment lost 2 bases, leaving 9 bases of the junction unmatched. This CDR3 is CASSLQVASGMNIQYF. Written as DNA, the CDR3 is TGTGCCAGCAGCTTACAGGTGGCTAGCGGGATGAACATTCAGTACTTC.

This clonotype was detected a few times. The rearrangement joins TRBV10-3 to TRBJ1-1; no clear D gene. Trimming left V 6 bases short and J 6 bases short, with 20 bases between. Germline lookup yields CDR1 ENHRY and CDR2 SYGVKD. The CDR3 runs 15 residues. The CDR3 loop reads CAIRMTDGREPEAFF. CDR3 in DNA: TGTGCCATCAGGATGACGGACGGACGCGAGCCTGAAGCTTTCTTT.

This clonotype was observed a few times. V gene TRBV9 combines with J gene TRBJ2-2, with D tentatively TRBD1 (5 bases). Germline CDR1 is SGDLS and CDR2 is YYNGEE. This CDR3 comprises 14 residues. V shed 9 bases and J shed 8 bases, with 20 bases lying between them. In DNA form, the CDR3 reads TGTGCCACCCGCAGAAGGGCAGGGCTAGGGGAGCTGTTTTTT. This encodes CATRRRAGLGELFF.

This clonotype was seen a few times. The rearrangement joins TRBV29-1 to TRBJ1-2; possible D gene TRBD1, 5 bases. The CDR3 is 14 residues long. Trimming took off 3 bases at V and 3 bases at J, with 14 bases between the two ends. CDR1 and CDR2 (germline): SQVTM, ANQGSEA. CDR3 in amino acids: CSVDRVREDYGYTF. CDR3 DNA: TGCAGCGTTGACAGGGTCAGGGAGGACTATGGCTACACCTTC.

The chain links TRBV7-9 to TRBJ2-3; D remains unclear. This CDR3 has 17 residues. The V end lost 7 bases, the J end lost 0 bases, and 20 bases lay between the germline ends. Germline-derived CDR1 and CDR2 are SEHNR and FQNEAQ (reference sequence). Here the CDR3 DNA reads TGTGCCAGCAAAGGTGCCCCGGGCGAGACTAGCACAGATACGCAGTATTTT. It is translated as CASKGAPGETSTDTQYF. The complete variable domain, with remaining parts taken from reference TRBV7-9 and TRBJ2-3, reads DTGVSQNPRHKITKRGQNVTFRCDPISEHNRLYWYRQTLGQGPEFLTYFQNEAQLEKSRLLSDRFSAERPKGSFSTLEIQRTEQGDSAMYLCASKGAPGETSTDTQYFGPGTRLTVL.

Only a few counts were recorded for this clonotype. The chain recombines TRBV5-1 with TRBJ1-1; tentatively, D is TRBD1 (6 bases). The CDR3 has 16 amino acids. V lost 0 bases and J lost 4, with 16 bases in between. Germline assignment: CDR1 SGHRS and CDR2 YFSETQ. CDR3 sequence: CASSLDGAGGGTEAFF. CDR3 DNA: TGCGCCAGCAGCTTGGATGGGGCGGGAGGGGGCACTGAAGCTTTCTTT.

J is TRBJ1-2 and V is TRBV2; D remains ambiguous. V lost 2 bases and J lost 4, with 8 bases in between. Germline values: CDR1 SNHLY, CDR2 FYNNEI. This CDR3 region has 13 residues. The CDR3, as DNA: TGTGCCAGCAGTGAATTCATTCGCTATGGCTACACCTTC. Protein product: CASSEFIRYGYTF.

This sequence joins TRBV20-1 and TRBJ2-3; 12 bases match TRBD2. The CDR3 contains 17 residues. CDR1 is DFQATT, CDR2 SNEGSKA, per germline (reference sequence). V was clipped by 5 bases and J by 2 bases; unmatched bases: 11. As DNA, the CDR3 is TGCAGTGCTCCCGCTAGCGGGAGGGCCATCTTCACAGATACGCAGTATTTT. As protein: CSAPASGRAIFTDTQYF.

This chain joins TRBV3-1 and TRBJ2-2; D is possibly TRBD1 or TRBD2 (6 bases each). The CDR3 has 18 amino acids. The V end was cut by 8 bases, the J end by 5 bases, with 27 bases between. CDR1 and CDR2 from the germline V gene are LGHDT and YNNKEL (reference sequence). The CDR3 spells CASCPSVAFRRGTGELFF. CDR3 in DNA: TGTGCCAGCTGCCCCTCGGTCGCCTTCCGGAGGGGGACCGGGGAGCTGTTTTTT.

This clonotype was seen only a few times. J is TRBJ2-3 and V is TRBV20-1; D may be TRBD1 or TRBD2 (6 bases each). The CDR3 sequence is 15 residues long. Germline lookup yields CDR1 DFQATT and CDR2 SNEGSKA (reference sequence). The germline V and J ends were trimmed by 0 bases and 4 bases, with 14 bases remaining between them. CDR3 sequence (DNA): TGCAGTGCTAGAGATGCGGCTAGGGGGGCAGATACGCAGTATTTT. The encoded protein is CSARDAARGADTQYF.

CDR3 region: CASSLDRVSSTEAFF. CDR3 nucleotide sequence: TGTGCCAGCAGTTTAGACAGGGTTTCGAGCACTGAAGCTTTCTTT. The chain couples TRBV27 to TRBJ1-1; 7 nucleotides agree with TRBD1. The CDR3 sequence is 15 residues long. The germline V gene has CDR1 MNHEY and CDR2 SMNVEV (reference sequence). With 2 bases clipped from V and 4 bases from J, the junction kept 7 bases outside the gene matches.

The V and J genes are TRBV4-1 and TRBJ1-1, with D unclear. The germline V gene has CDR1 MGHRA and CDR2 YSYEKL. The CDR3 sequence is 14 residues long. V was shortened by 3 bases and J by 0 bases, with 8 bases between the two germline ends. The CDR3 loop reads CASSHGVMNTEAFF. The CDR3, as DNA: TGCGCCAGCAGCCACGGGGTCATGAACACTGAAGCTTTCTTT.

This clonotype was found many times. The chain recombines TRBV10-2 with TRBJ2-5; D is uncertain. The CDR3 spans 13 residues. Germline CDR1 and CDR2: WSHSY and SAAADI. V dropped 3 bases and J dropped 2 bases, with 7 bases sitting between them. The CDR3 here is CASSEQKQETQYF. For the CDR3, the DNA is TGCGCCAGCAGTGAACAGAAACAAGAGACCCAGTACTTC.

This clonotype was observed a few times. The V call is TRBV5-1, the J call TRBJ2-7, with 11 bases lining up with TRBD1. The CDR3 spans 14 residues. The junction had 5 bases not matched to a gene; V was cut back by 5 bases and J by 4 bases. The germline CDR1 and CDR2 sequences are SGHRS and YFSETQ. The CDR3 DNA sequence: TGCGCCAGCAGGGACAGGGGGCGCGGTTACGAGCAGTACTTC. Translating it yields CASRDRGRGYEQYF.